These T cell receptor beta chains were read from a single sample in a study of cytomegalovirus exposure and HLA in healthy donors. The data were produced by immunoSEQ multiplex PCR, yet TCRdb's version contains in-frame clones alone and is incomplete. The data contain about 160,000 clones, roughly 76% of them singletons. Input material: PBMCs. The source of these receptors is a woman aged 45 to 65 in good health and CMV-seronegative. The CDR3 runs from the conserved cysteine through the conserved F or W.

cdr3_aa: CASSFGLAGTGELFF
j_call: TRBJ2-2
v_call: TRBV7-9

cdr3_aa: CASAGVETQYF
j_call: TRBJ2-5
v_call: TRBV28

cdr3_aa: CASSSTGAGANVLTF
j_call: TRBJ2-6
v_call: TRBV27

cdr3_aa: CASSGGIYEQFF
j_call: TRBJ2-1
v_call: TRBV2

cdr3_aa: CASSYSIYDMEQYF
j_call: TRBJ2-7
v_call: TRBV6-5

cdr3_aa: CASSRTQTGGRDTQYF
j_call: TRBJ2-3
v_call: TRBV19

cdr3_aa: CASSYAGSSYNSPLHF
j_call: TRBJ1-6
v_call: TRBV27

cdr3_aa: CASSPGLAGETQYF
j_call: TRBJ2-5
v_call: TRBV6-5

cdr3_aa: CASSSRQGGTGELFF
j_call: TRBJ2-2
v_call: TRBV7-3

cdr3_aa: CASSTGTGALTPLGDEKLFF
j_call: TRBJ1-4
v_call: TRBV6-4

cdr3_aa: CASSVAGQPDTGELFF
j_call: TRBJ2-2
v_call: TRBV9

cdr3_aa: CASSQGGLAGGTDTQYF
j_call: TRBJ2-3
v_call: TRBV4-1

cdr3_aa: CASSLAPDNYGYTF
j_call: TRBJ1-2
v_call: TRBV7-2

cdr3_aa: CASSIRGQMRMNTEAFF
j_call: TRBJ1-1
v_call: TRBV19

cdr3_aa: CASSHDPTGAPQETQYF
j_call: TRBJ2-5
v_call: TRBV7-6

cdr3_aa: CASSLEAGGADEQFF
j_call: TRBJ2-1
v_call: TRBV5-1

cdr3_aa: CASSLGAGNNNEQFF
j_call: TRBJ2-1
v_call: TRBV7-2

cdr3_aa: CASSIDRKTVLANTEAFF
j_call: TRBJ1-1
v_call: TRBV19

cdr3_aa: CASSEEGTNTGELFF
j_call: TRBJ2-2
v_call: TRBV2

cdr3_aa: CASSLAASGGGTEAFF
j_call: TRBJ1-1
v_call: TRBV7-2

cdr3_aa: CASSLGLYNEQFF
j_call: TRBJ2-1
v_call: TRBV11-3